Each of the 3 T cell receptor beta chains below was sequenced from the same sample in a study of blood T cell repertoires in COVID-19. The method was immunoSEQ multiplex PCR; TCRdb's version includes in-frame clones alone and lacks a portion of them. The data contain approximately 430,000 clones, about nine tenths of them seen just once; the ten biggest clones take up more than 1.4%. What was sequenced was peripheral blood. These receptors all come from a woman aged 25 to 39 with active or convalescent COVID-19.

V gene TRBV28 combines with J gene TRBJ2-1; TRBD2 matches at 9 bases. The germline V gene encodes CDR1 MDHEN and CDR2 SYDVKM. The CDR3 sequence is 20 residues long. J gave up 0 bases and V 1 base, and 13 bases lay outside the gene matches. The CDR3 here is CASSLFRLAGNWSSYNEQFF. The CDR3 coding sequence is TGTGCCAGCAGTTTATTTCGCCTAGCGGGAAATTGGAGCTCCTACAATGAGCAGTTCTTC.

This clone came up once. The J gene is TRBJ1-1, the V gene TRBV29-1, with D possibly being TRBD1 (6 bases). The CDR3 runs to 13 residues. From germline, CDR1 is SQVTM and CDR2 ANQGSEA. Trimming took 7 bases from V and 4 from J, leaving 16 bases between them. The CDR3 is CSEINRVGTEAFF. CDR3 nucleotide sequence: TGCAGCGAAATTAACAGGGTAGGCACTGAAGCTTTCTTT.

The genes are TRBV6-5 and TRBJ2-2; 14 bases line up with TRBD2. The CDR3 totals 16 residues. The germline V gene has CDR1 MNHEY and CDR2 SVGAGI. V was clipped by 4 bases and J by 6 bases; unmatched bases: 4. The DNA of the CDR3 is TGTGCCAGCAGTTTAGGACTAGCGGGAGGATCCGGGGAGCTGTTTTTT. The encoded protein is CASSLGLAGGSGELFF.